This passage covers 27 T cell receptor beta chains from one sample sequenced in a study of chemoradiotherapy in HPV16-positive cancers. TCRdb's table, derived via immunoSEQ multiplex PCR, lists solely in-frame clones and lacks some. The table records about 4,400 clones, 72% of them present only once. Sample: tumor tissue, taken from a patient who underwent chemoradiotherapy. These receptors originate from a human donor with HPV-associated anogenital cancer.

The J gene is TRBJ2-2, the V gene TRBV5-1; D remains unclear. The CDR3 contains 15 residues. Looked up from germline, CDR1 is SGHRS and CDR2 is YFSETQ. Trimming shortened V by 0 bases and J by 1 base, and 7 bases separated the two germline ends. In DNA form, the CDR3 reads TGCGCCAGCAGCTTGGGGACGGTGAACACCGGGGAGCTGTTTTTT. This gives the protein CASSLGTVNTGELFF.

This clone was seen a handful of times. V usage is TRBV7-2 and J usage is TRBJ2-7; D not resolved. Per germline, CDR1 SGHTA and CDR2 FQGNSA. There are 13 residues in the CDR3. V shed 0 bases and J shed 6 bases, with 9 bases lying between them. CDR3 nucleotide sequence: TGTGCCAGCAGCTTAGCTGGGCTTACCGAGCAGTACTTC. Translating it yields CASSLAGLTEQYF.

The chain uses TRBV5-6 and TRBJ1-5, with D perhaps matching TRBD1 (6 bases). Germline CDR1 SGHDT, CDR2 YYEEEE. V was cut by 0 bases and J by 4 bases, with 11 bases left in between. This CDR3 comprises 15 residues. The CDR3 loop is CASSLAGRGNQPQHF. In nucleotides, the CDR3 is TGTGCCAGCAGCTTGGCAGGGAGGGGGAATCAGCCCCAGCATTTT.

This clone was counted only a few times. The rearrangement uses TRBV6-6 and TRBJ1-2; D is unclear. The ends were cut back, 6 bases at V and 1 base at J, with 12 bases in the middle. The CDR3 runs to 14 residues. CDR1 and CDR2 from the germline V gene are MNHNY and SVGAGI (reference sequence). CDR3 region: CASRDTSNNYGYTF. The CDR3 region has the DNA TGTGCCAGCAGGGATACTTCGAATAACTATGGCTACACCTTC.

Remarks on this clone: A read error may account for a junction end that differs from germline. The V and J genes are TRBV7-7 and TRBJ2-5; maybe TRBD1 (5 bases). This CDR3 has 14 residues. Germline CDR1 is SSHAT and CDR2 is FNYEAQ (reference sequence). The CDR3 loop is CASSLAGFGETQYF. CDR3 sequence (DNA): TGTGCTAGCAGCTTAGCAGGGTTTGGAGAGACCCAGTACTTC.

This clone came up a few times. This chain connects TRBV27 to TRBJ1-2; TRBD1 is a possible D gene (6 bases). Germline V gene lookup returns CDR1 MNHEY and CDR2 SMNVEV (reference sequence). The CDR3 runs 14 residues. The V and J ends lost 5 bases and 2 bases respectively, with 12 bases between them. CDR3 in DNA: TGTGCCAGCAGTCCGGGGGGCCAGAACTATGGCTACACCTTC. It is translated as CASSPGGQNYGYTF.

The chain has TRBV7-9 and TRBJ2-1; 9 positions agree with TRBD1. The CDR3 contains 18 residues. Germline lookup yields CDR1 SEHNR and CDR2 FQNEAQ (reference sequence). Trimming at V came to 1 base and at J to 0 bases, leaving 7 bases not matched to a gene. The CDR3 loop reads CASSLGLGTGSSYNEQFF. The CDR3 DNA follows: TGTGCCAGCAGCTTAGGGTTAGGGACAGGGAGCTCCTACAATGAGCAGTTCTTC.

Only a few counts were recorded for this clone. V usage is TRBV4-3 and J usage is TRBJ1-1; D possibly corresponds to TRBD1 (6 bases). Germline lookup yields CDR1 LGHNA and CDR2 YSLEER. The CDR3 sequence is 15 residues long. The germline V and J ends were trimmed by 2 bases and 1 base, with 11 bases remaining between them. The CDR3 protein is CASSQPGQPNTEAFF. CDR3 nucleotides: TGCGCCAGCAGCCAACCCGGACAGCCGAACACTGAAGCTTTCTTT.

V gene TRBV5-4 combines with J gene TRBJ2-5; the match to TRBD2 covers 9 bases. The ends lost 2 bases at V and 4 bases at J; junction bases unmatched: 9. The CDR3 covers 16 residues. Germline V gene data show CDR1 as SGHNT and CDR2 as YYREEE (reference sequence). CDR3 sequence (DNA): TGTGCCAGCAGCTTTGGGGTAGCGGGAGAACGAGAGACCCAGTACTTC. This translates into CASSFGVAGERETQYF. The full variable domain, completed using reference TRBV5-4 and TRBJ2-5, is ETGVTQSPTHLIKTRGQQVTLRCSSQSGHNTVSWYQQALGQGPQFIFQYYREEENGRGNFPPRFSGLQFPNYSSELNVNALELDDSALYLCASSFGVAGERETQYFGPGTRLLVL.

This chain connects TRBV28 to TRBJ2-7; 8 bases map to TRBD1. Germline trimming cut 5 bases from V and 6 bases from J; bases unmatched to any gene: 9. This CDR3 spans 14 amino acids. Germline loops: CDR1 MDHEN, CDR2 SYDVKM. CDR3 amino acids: CASSRGQARAEQYF. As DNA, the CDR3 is TGTGCCAGCAGTAGGGGACAGGCCAGGGCCGAGCAGTACTTC.

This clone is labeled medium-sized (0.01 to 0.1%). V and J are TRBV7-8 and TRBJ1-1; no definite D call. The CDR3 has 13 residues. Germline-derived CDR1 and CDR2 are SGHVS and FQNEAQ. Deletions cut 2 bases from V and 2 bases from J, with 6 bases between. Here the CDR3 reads CASSLQDNTEAFF. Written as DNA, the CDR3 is TGTGCCAGCAGCTTACAAGACAACACTGAAGCTTTCTTT.

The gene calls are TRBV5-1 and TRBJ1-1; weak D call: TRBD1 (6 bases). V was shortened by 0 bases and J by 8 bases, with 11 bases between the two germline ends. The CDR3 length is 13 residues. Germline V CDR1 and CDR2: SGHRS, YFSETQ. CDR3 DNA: TGCGCCAGCAGCTTGGTGAGACAGGCAGAAGCTTTCTTT. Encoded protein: CASSLVRQAEAFF.

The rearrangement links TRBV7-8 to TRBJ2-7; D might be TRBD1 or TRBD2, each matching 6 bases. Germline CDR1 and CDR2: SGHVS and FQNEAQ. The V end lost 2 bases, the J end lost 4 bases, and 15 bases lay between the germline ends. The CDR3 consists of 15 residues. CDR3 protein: CASSLRPGAPYEQYF. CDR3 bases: TGTGCCAGCAGCTTAAGACCGGGGGCGCCTTACGAGCAGTACTTC.

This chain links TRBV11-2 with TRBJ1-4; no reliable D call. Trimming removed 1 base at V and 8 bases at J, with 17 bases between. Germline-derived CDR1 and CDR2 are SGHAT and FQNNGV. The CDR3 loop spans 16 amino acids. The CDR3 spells CASSLGRGTGWEKLFF. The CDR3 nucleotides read TGTGCCAGCAGCTTAGGGCGGGGAACGGGCTGGGAAAAACTGTTTTTT.

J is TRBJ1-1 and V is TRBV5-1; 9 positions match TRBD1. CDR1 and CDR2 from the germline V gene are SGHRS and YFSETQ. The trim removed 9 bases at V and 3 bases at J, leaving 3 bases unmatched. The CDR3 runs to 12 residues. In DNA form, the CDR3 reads TGCGCCACCCGGACAGGGGACACTGAAGCTTTCTTT. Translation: CATRTGDTEAFF.

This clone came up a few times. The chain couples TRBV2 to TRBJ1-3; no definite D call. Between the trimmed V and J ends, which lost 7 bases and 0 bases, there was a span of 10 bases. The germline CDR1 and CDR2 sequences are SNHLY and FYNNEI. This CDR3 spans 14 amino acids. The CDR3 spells CASTSRGSGNTIYF. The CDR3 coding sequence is TGTGCCAGCACCTCTCGGGGCTCTGGAAACACCATATATTTT.

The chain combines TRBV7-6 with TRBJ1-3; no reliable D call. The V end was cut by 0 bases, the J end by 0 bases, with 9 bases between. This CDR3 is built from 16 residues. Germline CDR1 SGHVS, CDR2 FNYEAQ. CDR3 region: CASSLASPDSGNTIYF. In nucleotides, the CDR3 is TGTGCCAGCAGCTTAGCCAGCCCGGACTCTGGAAACACCATATATTTT.

The CDR3 reads CAISDLTRVTAGELFF. The CDR3 coding sequence is TGTGCCATCAGTGATCTTACCCGGGTTACCGCCGGGGAGCTGTTTTTT. The V call is TRBV10-3, the J call TRBJ2-2, with no clear D. Germline V CDR1 and CDR2: ENHRY, SYGVKD. With 3 bases removed from V and 6 bases from J, the gap between germline ends came to 17 bases. CDR3 length equals 16 residues.

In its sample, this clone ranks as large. CDR3 sequence (DNA): TGTGCCAGCAGCGTAGGGGGGGGACAAGAGACCCAGTACTTC. Its translation: CASSVGGGQETQYF. This chain joins TRBV9 and TRBJ2-5, with 7 bases lining up with TRBD2. The J segment lost 2 bases and the V segment lost 0 bases, leaving 1 base of the junction unmatched. The CDR3 is 14 residues long. Germline CDR1 SGDLS, CDR2 YYNGEE. The full variable domain, with the rest looked up from reference TRBV9 and TRBJ2-5, is DSGVTQTPKHLITATGQRVTLRCSPRSGDLSVYWYQQSLDQGLQFLIQYYNGEERAKGNILERFSAQQFPDLHSELNLSSLELGDSALYFCASSVGGGQETQYFGPGTRLLVL.

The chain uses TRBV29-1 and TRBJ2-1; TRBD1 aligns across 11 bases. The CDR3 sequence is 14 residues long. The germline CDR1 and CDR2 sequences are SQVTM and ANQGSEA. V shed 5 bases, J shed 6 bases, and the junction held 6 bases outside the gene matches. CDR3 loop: CSVLGQGAANEQFF. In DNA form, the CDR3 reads TGCAGCGTTCTCGGACAGGGGGCGGCCAATGAGCAGTTCTTC.

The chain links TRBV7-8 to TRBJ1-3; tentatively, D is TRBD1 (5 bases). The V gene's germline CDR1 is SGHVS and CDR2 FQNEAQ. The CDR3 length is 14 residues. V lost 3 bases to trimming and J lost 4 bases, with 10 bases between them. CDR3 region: CASSFGDGGNTIYF. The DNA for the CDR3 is TGTGCCAGCAGCTTTGGGGACGGCGGAAACACCATATATTTT.

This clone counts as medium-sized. CDR3 amino acids: CASSMGASGAYEQYF. The CDR3 DNA is TGTGCCAGTAGTATGGGGGCTAGCGGGGCCTACGAGCAGTACTTC. The chain has TRBV19 and TRBJ2-7; TRBD2 aligns across 9 bases. V lost 3 bases and J lost 2; bases outside the gene matches: 5. CDR1 and CDR2 from the germline V gene are LNHDA and SQIVND (reference sequence). The CDR3 totals 15 residues.

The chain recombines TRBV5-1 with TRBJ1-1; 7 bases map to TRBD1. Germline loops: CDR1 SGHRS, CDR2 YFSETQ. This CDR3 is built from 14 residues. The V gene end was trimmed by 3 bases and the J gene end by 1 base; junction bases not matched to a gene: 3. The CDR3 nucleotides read TGCGCCAGCAGCTCGGGACAGCCGAACACTGAAGCTTTCTTT. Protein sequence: CASSSGQPNTEAFF.

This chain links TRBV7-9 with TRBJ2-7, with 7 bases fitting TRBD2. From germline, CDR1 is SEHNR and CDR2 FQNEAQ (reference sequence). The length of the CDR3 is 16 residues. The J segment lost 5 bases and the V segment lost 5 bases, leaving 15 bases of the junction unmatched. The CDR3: CASSAQAAGVPHEQYF. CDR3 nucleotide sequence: TGTGCCAGCAGCGCCCAGGCGGCGGGAGTGCCCCACGAGCAGTACTTC.

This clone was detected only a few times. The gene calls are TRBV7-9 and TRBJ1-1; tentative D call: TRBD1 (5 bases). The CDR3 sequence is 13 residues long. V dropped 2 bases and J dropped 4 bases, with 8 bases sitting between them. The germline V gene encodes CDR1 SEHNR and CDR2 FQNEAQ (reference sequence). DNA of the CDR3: TGTGCCAGCAGCTTAAGTGGGGGCACTGAAGCTTTCTTT. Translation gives CASSLSGGTEAFF.

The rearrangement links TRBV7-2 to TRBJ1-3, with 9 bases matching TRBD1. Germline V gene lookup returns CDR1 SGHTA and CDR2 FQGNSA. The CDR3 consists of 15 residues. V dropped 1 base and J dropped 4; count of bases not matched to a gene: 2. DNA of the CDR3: TGTGCCAGCAGCTTAGGGGGACAGGGCGGAAACACCATATATTTT. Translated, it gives CASSLGGQGGNTIYF.

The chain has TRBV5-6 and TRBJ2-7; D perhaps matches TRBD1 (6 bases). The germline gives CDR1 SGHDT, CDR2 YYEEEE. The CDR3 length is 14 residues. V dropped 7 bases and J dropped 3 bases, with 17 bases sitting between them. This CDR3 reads CASLRQDLNYEQYF. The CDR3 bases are TGTGCCAGCCTTCGACAGGACCTCAACTACGAGCAGTACTTC.